This T cell receptor beta chain was sequenced for a study of CD8 T cells in Susac syndrome. General observations from the study: The authors acknowledged that the study's TCR sequencing and HLA analysis involved relatively few individuals.

For this clonotype: Its antigen is currently unknown.

Reverse transcription of about 0.45 to 1 ug RNA used random hexamers. immunoSEQ multiplex PCR amplified TCR beta CDR3 across 54 Vbeta, 13 Jbeta. Each CDR3 protein gets one entry after TCRdb re-called the immunoSEQ multiplex PCR reads with MiXCR. The sample carries about 240,000 distinct CDR3 sequences, 90% to 96% recorded once. The CDR3 is 16 residues long. The V gene's germline CDR1 is SGHNT and CDR2 YYREEE (reference sequence). V gave up 4 bases and J gave up 0 bases, with 16 bases separating them. Sequencing was done on a sample of CD4+ T cells from PBMCs. The J gene is TRBJ1-2, the V gene TRBV5-4; TRBD1 is a possible D gene (6 bases). The sequence was obtained from a human donor with Susac syndrome. As DNA, the CDR3 is TGTGCCAGCAGCATCCCTTCGGGGACATCTAACTATGGCTACACCTTC. It yields the protein CASSIPSGTSNYGYTF.